This T cell receptor beta chain was found in a study of shared clonotypes between healthy human individuals. Regarding the study as a whole: All-four-donor shared clonotypes had higher generation probabilities than non-shared clonotypes did. Clonotypes that were shared across a handful of donors made up around 5% of naive CD4 clonotypes.

Assay runs were performed at deep level. Method: immunoSEQ multiplex PCR; TCRdb's copy keeps in-frame clones and lacks some. The sample has about 2 million clones, approximately 95% seen once; the top ten hold around 1.1%. V was clipped by 4 bases and J by 0 bases, with 13 bases between them. Germline lookup yields CDR1 SGHTA and CDR2 FQGNSA. CDR3 size: 15 residues. This clone was seen just once. What it recognizes is unknown. In the naive CD8 group, cells lacked CD45RO and were positively selected for CCR7, so terminally differentiated effector memory CD45RA+ cells were left out. The sequence derives from a man aged 18 to 29 in good health. The chain employs TRBV7-2 and TRBJ2-7, with D maybe TRBD2 (6 bases). Specimen: naive CD8+ T cells sorted from blood. CDR3 residues: CASSSERDFSYEQYF. The CDR3 DNA sequence: TGTGCCAGCAGCTCGGAAAGGGACTTCTCCTACGAGCAGTACTTC. Variable domain in full (rest from reference TRBV7-2 and TRBJ2-7): GAGVSQSPSNKVTEKGKDVELRCDPISGHTALYWYRQSLGQGLEFLIYFQGNSAPDKSGLPSDRFSAERTGGSVSTLTIQRTQQEDSAVYLCASSSERDFSYEQYFGPGTRLTVT.